These 25 T cell receptor beta chains came from one sample sequenced in a study of T cells in Graves' hyperthyroidism and ophthalmopathy. Authors of the study amplified TCR beta CDR3 regions from RNA transcripts. RT-PCR in the first round (using the HTBI primer set) targeted the TCR CDR3. TCRdb fed the multiplex PCR reads into MiXCR, producing one record per CDR3 protein. This sample has hundreds of thousands of distinct CDR3 sequences, with 13% found just once. Sequencing was done on a sample of blood. These receptors were collected from a woman younger than 30 with Graves' hyperthyroidism.

The table lists this clonotype with many counts. The chain links TRBV12-3 or TRBV12-4 to TRBJ2-2; the D is unclear. The CDR3 runs 14 residues. V was trimmed by 7 bases and J by 0 bases, leaving 9 bases between them. In DNA, the CDR3 is TGTGCCAGCACCGCGTCATCGAACACCGGGGAGCTGTTTTTT. Protein product: CASTASSNTGELFF.

V is TRBV11-2 and J is TRBJ1-1; 9 bases are shared with TRBD1. The CDR3 consists of 16 residues. V shed 5 bases, J shed 3 bases, and the junction held 10 bases outside the gene matches. Germline assignment: CDR1 SGHAT and CDR2 FQNNGV. The DNA for the CDR3 is TGTGCCAGCAGCGCTAACAGGGGGCAGGGGGACACTGAAGCTTTCTTT. Protein: CASSANRGQGDTEAFF.

This clonotype was observed many times. In DNA form, the CDR3 reads TGTGCCAGCAGCCCGACAAGGTCCCCAAGCAATCAGCCCCAGCATTTT. Its protein product is CASSPTRSPSNQPQHF. The V gene is TRBV3-1, the J gene TRBJ1-5; D gene unclear. Trimming left V 4 bases short and J 1 base short, with 14 bases between. This CDR3 region has 16 residues. CDR1 is LGHDT and CDR2 is YNNKEL in the germline V gene (reference sequence).

The J gene is TRBJ2-3, the V gene TRBV20-1; D remains ambiguous. Trimming left V 8 bases short and J 1 base short, with 4 bases between. The length of the CDR3 is 10 residues. Germline values: CDR1 DFQATT, CDR2 SNEGSKA (reference sequence). CDR3 protein: CSMGTDTQYF. CDR3 coding DNA: TGCAGTATGGGCACAGATACGCAGTATTTT.

This clonotype was observed a few times. The rearrangement uses TRBV20-1 and TRBJ1-2; 9 positions agree with TRBD1. After removal of 6 bases from V and 8 bases from J, the junction contained 7 bases not matched to a gene. From germline, CDR1 is DFQATT and CDR2 SNEGSKA (reference sequence). The CDR3 totals 12 residues. The CDR3 DNA is TGCAGTGCAGGGACAGGGTTGGGCGGCTACACCTTC. It yields the protein CSAGTGLGGYTF.

This clonotype was recorded a few times. The chain combines TRBV18 with TRBJ2-7; no firm D call. The J call may not be correct, given that the DNA end is closer to TRBJ2-1. Germline loops: CDR1 KGHSH, CDR2 LQKENI. The CDR3 is 14 amino acids. As DNA, the CDR3 is TGTGCCAGCTCACCAGAGAGCGCGGCCTACGAGCAGTTCTTC. Protein: CASSPESAAYEQFF.

The J gene is TRBJ1-1, the V gene TRBV12-3 or TRBV12-4, with a tentative D call TRBD1 (5 bases). The CDR3 has 17 residues. V lost 6 bases to trimming and J lost 1 base, with 21 bases between them. In DNA, the CDR3 is TGTGCCAGCAGCCCGGGATGGGGGAAGGGGTCGAACACTGAAGCTTTCTTT. This sequence encodes CASSPGWGKGSNTEAFF.

Turning to this clonotype: A much larger clone sits a single nucleotide away, making a read error possible. The missing conserved phenylalanine or tryptophan at the end of this CDR3 makes a read error likely. The rearrangement joins TRBV19 to TRBJ1-1; maybe TRBD1 (5 bases). Germline CDR1 reads LNHDA; CDR2 reads SQIVND (reference sequence). V was clipped by 5 bases and J by 0 bases, with 13 bases between them. This CDR3 has 15 amino acids. CDR3 bases: TGTGCCAGTAGTTCCTCGGGACGGGTGAACACTGAAGCTTTCCTT. This translates into CASSSSGRVNTEAFL.

This chain uses TRBV20-1 with TRBJ2-3; D is uncertain. V lost 5 bases and J lost 0, with 15 bases in between. The CDR3 is 15 residues long. The V gene's germline CDR1 is DFQATT and CDR2 SNEGSKA (reference sequence). The DNA of the CDR3 is TGCAGTGCTCCGCCAGGCAGCCTTAGCACAGATACGCAGTATTTT. This encodes CSAPPGSLSTDTQYF.

As regards this clonotype: Being one base from a much bigger clone, this may be a read error. This sequence joins TRBV6-1 and TRBJ1-1; 8 positions agree with TRBD1. The CDR3 is 14 residues long. With V trimmed by 6 bases and J by 6 bases, 9 bases remained unmatched. CDR1 MNHNS and CDR2 SASEGT come from the germline V gene. CDR3 sequence reads: CASRGMTGVAEAFF. The CDR3 nucleotides are TGTGCCAGCAGGGGTATGACAGGGGTGGCTGAAGCTTTCTTT.

This clonotype has at least ten counts. The gene calls are TRBV29-1 and TRBJ2-5; D perhaps matches TRBD2 (7 bases). CDR3 size: 16 residues. V was clipped by 6 bases and J by 0 bases, with 20 bases between them. Germline CDR1 is SQVTM and CDR2 is ANQGSEA. CDR3 region: CSVSGGLAAHQETQYF. The CDR3 region has the DNA TGCAGCGTCTCTGGGGGGCTAGCGGCTCACCAAGAGACCCAGTACTTC.

This clonotype was observed many times. This chain joins TRBV20-1 and TRBJ1-2; D is unclear. CDR1 is DFQATT, CDR2 SNEGSKA, per germline (reference sequence). The CDR3 extends over 12 amino acids. V was trimmed by 6 bases and J by 4 bases, leaving 12 bases between them. CDR3 bases: TGCAGTGCGCCTAGGTGGACCTATGGCTACACCTTC. It is translated as CSAPRWTYGYTF.

There are many counts of this clonotype. The gene calls are TRBV6-2 or TRBV6-3 and TRBJ2-7; D not certain. Trimming took off 2 bases at V and 0 bases at J, with 11 bases between the two ends. This CDR3 contains 15 residues. Germline V CDR1 and CDR2: MNHEY, SVGEGT. The CDR3 loop reads CASSYRTRTSYEQYF. CDR3 bases: TGTGCCAGCAGTTACAGGACCAGGACCTCCTACGAGCAGTACTTC.

This clonotype was seen repeatedly, ten times or more. The chain links TRBV5-5 to TRBJ1-5, with no clear D. The V and J ends lost 4 bases and 4 bases respectively, with 21 bases between them. This CDR3 has 17 amino acids. CDR1 is SGHKS and CDR2 is YYEKEE in the germline V gene (reference sequence). The CDR3 loop reads CASSRTDPVEMNQPQHF. The CDR3 bases are TGTGCCAGCAGCCGAACCGATCCCGTCGAAATGAATCAGCCCCAGCATTTT.

This clonotype has at least ten counts. This chain joins TRBV13 and TRBJ1-2, with D possibly matching TRBD1 (5 bases). This CDR3 has 14 residues. Deletions cut 5 bases from V and 4 bases from J, with 14 bases between. The germline CDR1 and CDR2 sequences are PRHDT and FYEKMQ (reference sequence). CDR3 loop: CASSPRTSGYGYTF. CDR3 nucleotide sequence: TGTGCCAGCAGCCCTCGGACATCGGGCTATGGCTACACCTTC.

This clonotype was counted ten times or more. The chain combines TRBV6-2 or TRBV6-3 with TRBJ1-2; 7 nucleotides line up with TRBD1. V trimming: 2 bases; J trimming: 7 bases; junction bases outside the gene matches: 10. The CDR3 has 15 amino acids. Germline CDR1 reads MNHEY; CDR2 reads SVGEGT. The CDR3 loop is CASSYDRAGGFGYTF. The CDR3 DNA follows: TGTGCCAGCAGTTACGACAGGGCCGGTGGTTTTGGCTACACCTTC.

The rearrangement uses TRBV28 and TRBJ1-1, with D uncertain. The germline CDR1 and CDR2 sequences are MDHEN and SYDVKM. The CDR3 consists of 13 residues. Between the trimmed V and J ends, which lost 5 bases and 7 bases, there was a span of 14 bases. The DNA for the CDR3 is TGTGCCAGCAGTATTTACCCAGGTAATGAAGCTTTCTTT. The encoded protein is CASSIYPGNEAFF.

This clonotype was seen a few times. At one of its ends the junction is not consistent with the germline gene, which may arise from a read error. The chain recombines TRBV4-1 with TRBJ1-4, with 8 bases matching TRBD1. CDR3 length: 16 amino acids. Germline V gene data show CDR1 as MGHRA and CDR2 as YSYEKL. CDR3 loop: CANSLDPGQENEKLFF. Here the CDR3 DNA reads TGCGCCAACAGCCTCGACCCGGGACAGGAGAATGAAAAACTGTTTTTT.

In its sample, this clonotype was seen many times. This chain joins TRBV3-1 and TRBJ2-7; a weak D match, TRBD2 (6 bases). The V end lost 3 bases, the J end lost 0 bases, and 27 bases lay between the germline ends. The CDR3 runs to 20 residues. Germline values: CDR1 LGHDT, CDR2 YNNKEL (reference sequence). CDR3 in DNA: TGTGCCAGCAGCCACCCGACCGGGGAGGCTTCCCACTCGGCCTCCTACGAGCAGTACTTC. Translation gives CASSHPTGEASHSASYEQYF.

This clonotype has only a few counts. The V gene is TRBV15, the J gene TRBJ1-1, with no clear D. The V end was cut by 5 bases, the J end by 5 bases, with 9 bases between. Looked up from germline, CDR1 is LNHNV and CDR2 is YYDKDF (reference sequence). This CDR3 is 12 amino acids long. CDR3 sequence: CATSGIRTEAFF. The CDR3 region has the DNA TGTGCCACCAGCGGCATCCGGACTGAAGCTTTCTTT.

In this sample, this clonotype turned up many times. The genes are TRBV7-2 and TRBJ2-5; 10 positions match TRBD2. Germline loops: CDR1 SGHTA, CDR2 FQGNSA. The CDR3 runs to 16 residues. Trimming at V came to 4 bases and at J to 5 bases, leaving 10 bases not matched to a gene. In DNA, the CDR3 is TGTGCCAGCAGCTCCGGCGGGCTAGCGGGGGCGGAGACCCAGTACTTC. It specifies CASSSGGLAGAETQYF.

This clonotype was counted ten times or more. The chain carries TRBV9 and TRBJ2-5; the D is unclear. The CDR3 totals 12 residues. CDR1 SGDLS and CDR2 YYNGEE come from the germline V gene. Between the trimmed V and J ends, which lost 0 bases and 8 bases, there was a span of 8 bases. Here the CDR3 reads CASSVDVGTQYF. CDR3 nucleotides: TGTGCCAGCAGCGTAGATGTGGGAACCCAGTACTTC. The full variable domain, rest sourced from reference TRBV9 and TRBJ2-5, is DSGVTQTPKHLITATGQRVTLRCSPRSGDLSVYWYQQSLDQGLQFLIQYYNGEERAKGNILERFSAQQFPDLHSELNLSSLELGDSALYFCASSVDVGTQYFGPGTRLLVL.

This clonotype showed up many times. The genes are TRBV5-1 and TRBJ2-3; 7 positions agree with TRBD1. V lost 4 bases to trimming and J lost 3 bases; unmatched junction nucleotides: 8. The CDR3 length is 15 residues. From germline, CDR1 is SGHRS and CDR2 YFSETQ. The CDR3 protein is CASSPGTDLTDTQYF. The CDR3 DNA is TGCGCCAGCAGCCCCGGGACAGACCTAACAGATACGCAGTATTTT.

This clonotype appeared many times. This sequence joins TRBV27 and TRBJ1-5, with D hard to call. Trimming took off 4 bases at V and 1 base at J, with 5 bases between the two ends. There are 13 residues in the CDR3. Germline V gene lookup returns CDR1 MNHEY and CDR2 SMNVEV (reference sequence). The CDR3 loop is CASSSLSNQPQHF. The DNA for the CDR3 is TGTGCCAGCAGTTCCCTGAGCAATCAGCCCCAGCATTTT.

This clonotype was detected ten times or more. The chain has TRBV20-1 and TRBJ1-4, with D perhaps TRBD1 (5 bases). The V gene's germline CDR1 is DFQATT and CDR2 SNEGSKA (reference sequence). V was cut by 6 bases and J by 7 bases, with 15 bases left in between. This CDR3 is built from 13 residues. CDR3 amino acids: CSAGRDVGEKLFF. The DNA of the CDR3 is TGCAGTGCCGGTAGGGACGTGGGTGAAAAACTGTTTTTT.